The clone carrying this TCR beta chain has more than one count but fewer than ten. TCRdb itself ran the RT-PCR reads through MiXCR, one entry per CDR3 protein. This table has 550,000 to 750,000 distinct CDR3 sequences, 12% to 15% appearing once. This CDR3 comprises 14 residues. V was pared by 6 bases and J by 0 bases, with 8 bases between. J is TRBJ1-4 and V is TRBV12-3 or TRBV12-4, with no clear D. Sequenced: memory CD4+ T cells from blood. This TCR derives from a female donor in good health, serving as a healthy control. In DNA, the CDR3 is TGTGCCAGCAGAAGAAATCCAACTAATGAAAAACTGTTTTTT. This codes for CASRRNPTNEKLFF.